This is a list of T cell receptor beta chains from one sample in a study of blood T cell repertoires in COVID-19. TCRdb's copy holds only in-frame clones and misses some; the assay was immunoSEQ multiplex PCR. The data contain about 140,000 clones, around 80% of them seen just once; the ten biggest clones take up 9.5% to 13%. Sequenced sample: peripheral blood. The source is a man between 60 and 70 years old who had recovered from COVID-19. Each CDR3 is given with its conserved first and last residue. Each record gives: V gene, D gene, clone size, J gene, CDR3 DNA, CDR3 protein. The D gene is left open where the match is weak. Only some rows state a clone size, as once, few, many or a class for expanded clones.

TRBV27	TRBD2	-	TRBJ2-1	TGTGCCAGAGGGCGACTAGCGGGGGGAGGGGAGCAGTTCTTC	CARGRLAGGGEQFF
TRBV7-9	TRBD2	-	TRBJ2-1	TGTGCCAGCACTCTACTAGCGGGAGCTAGTGAGCAGTTCTTC	CASTLLAGASEQFF
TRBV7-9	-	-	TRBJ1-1	TGTGCCAGCAGCTTTGGTACAGGCGTCACTGAAGCTTTCTTT	CASSFGTGVTEAFF
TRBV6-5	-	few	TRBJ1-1	TGTAGTTGCGAGCGCCGGAGGGACACTGAAGCTTTCTTT	CSCERRRDTEAFF
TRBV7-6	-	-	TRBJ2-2	TGTGCCAGCAGCGAACAGGGTGACACCGGGGAGCTGTTTTTT	CASSEQGDTGELFF
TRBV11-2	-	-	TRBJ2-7	TGTGCCAGCAGCTTAGACGTTCCCCGCTACGAGCAGTACTTC	CASSLDVPRYEQYF
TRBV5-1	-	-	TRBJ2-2	TGCGCCAGCAGCAATGGACAGACGGACTCCGGGGAGCTGTTTTTT	CASSNGQTDSGELFF
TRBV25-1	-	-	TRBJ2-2	TGTGCCAGCAGCGTCCCGTGGGCGGGCGCGAACACCGGGGAGCTGTTTTTT	CASSVPWAGANTGELFF
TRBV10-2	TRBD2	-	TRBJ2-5	TGCGCCAGCAGTGAGGCATCTCCGGGACTAGCGGAAGAGACCCAGTACTTC	CASSEASPGLAEETQYF
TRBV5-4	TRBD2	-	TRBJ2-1	TGTGCCAGCAGCGGGGGACTAGCGGGGCACTACAATGAGCAGTTCTTC	CASSGGLAGHYNEQFF
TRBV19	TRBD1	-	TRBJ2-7	TGTGCCAGTAGTAAGCGAGACAGGGTACCCGAGCAGTACTTC	CASSKRDRVPEQYF
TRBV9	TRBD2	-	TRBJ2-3	TGTGCCAGCAGCGTCGACACTAGCGGGGGGGCCTGGGATACGCAGTATTTT	CASSVDTSGGAWDTQYF
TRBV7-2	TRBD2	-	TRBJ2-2	TGTGCCAGCAGCCTCTCCCGCGGGAGGGCGATCACCGGGGAGCTGTTTTTT	CASSLSRGRAITGELFF
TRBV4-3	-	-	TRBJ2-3	TGCGCCAGCAGCCAAGATCTGACTCCTGCCTACACGCAGTATTTT	CASSQDLTPAYTQYF
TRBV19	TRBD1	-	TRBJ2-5	TGTGCCAGTACCGGGACAGGTAGAGAGACCCAGTACTTC	CASTGTGRETQYF
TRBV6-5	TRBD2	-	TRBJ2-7	TGTGCCAGCAGTCCCCGACTAGCGGGAGTGTCCGAGCAGTACTTC	CASSPRLAGVSEQYF
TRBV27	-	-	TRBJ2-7	TGTGCCAGCAGTTTGCTGGCTAGGCACCCCTACGAGCAGTACTTC	CASSLLARHPYEQYF
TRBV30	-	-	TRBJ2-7	TGTGCCTGGGGGCTTTATCCCGGGGAGCAGTACTTC	CAWGLYPGEQYF
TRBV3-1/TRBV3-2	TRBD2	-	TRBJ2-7	TGTGCCAGCAGCCAGACTAGCGGGAGGTACGAGCAGTACTTC	CASSQTSGRYEQYF
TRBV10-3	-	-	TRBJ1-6	TGTGCCATCAGTGACAGGGGCAATTCACCCCTCCACTTT	CAISDRGNSPLHF
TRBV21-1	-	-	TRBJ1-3	TGTGCCAGCAGCAAAGTTGGACAGGGTGGAAACACCATATATTTT	CASSKVGQGGNTIYF
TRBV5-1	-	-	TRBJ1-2	TGCGCCAGCAGCTTTGCCGGGGAGGCTGGCTACACCTTC	CASSFAGEAGYTF
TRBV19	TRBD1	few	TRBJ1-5	TGTGCCAGTTCGGACAGGGCCTTCCGGCAGCCCCAGCATTTT	CASSDRAFRQPQHF
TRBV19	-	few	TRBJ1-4	TGTGCCAGTTCTATGGGCTCTAATGAAAAACTGTTTTTT	CASSMGSNEKLFF
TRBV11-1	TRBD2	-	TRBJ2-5	TGTGCCAGCAGCCGGGGAACCGGGACTAGTGAGACCCAGTACTTC	CASSRGTGTSETQYF
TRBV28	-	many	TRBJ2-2	TGTGCCAGCAACTCGGGTCCCGGGGAGCTGTTTTTT	CASNSGPGELFF
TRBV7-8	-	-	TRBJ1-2	TGTGCCAGCAGCTTAGCACAGAACTATGGCTACACCTTC	CASSLAQNYGYTF
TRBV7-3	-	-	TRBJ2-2	TGTGCCAGCAGCTTGGCTCAGGGTGGGACCGGGGAGCTGTTTTTT	CASSLAQGGTGELFF
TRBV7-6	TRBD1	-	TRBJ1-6	TGTGCCAGCAGCTTCGGACAGGGGGTCTTTGATAATTCACCCCTCCACTTT	CASSFGQGVFDNSPLHF
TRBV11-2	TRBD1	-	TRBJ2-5	TGTGCCAGCAGCTTTCAGGGGGCGCTGGGAGAGACCCAGTACTTC	CASSFQGALGETQYF
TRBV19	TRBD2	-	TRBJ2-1	TGTGCCAGTAGTGTTACTAGCGCGGGTTCCTACAATGAGCAGTTCTTC	CASSVTSAGSYNEQFF
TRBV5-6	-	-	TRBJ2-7	TGTGCCAGCAGCTTACAGGGCTCCTACGAGCAGTACTTC	CASSLQGSYEQYF
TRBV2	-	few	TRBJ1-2	TGTGCCAGCAAGGTCGGGGTAAACTATGGCTACACCTTC	CASKVGVNYGYTF
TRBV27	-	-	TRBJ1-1	TGTGCCAGCAGTTCCCCGGCAGGGGCGAACACTGAAGCTTTCTTT	CASSSPAGANTEAFF
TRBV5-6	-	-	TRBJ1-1	TGTGCCAGCAGCTTGGTAAAGCGGAGGACTGAAGCTTTCTTT	CASSLVKRRTEAFF
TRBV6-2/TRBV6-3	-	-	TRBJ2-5	TGTGCCAGCAGTTACTCGAGCACCCGAGAGACCCAGTACTTC	CASSYSSTRETQYF
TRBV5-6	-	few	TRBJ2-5	TGTGCCAGCAGCACCGGACTGGGGACTGAGACCCAGTACTTC	CASSTGLGTETQYF
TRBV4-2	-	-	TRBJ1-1	TGTGCCAGCAGCCAAGAGGTCAGAAACACTGAAGCTTTCTTT	CASSQEVRNTEAFF
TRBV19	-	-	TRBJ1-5	TGTGCCGCAAAGGGGGAACCGAATAGCAATCAGCCCCAGCATTTT	CAAKGEPNSNQPQHF
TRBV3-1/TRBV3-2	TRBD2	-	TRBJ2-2	TGTGCCAGCAGCCGACTAGCGGGGGTCCCCACCGGGGAGCTGTTTTTT	CASSRLAGVPTGELFF
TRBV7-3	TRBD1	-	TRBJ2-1	TGTGCCAGCAGCTTACTAGGGGGCGGTGGAAATGAGCAGTTCTTC	CASSLLGGGGNEQFF
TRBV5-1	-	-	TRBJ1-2	TGCGCCAGCAGCGCCACGCAGGGGAACTATGGCTACACCTTC	CASSATQGNYGYTF
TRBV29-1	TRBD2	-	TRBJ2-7	TGCAGCGTTCTTAACAGGGGGACTAGCGTTTACGAGCAGTACTTC	CSVLNRGTSVYEQYF
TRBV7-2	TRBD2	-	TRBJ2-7	TGTGCCAGCAGCTTAGCGTCGGCGGGGGGGCTTGTATTCGACGAGCAGTACTTC	CASSLASAGGLVFDEQYF
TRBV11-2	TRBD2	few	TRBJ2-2	TGTGCCAGCAGCTTAGGGGGCGGGAGAGGTACCGGGGAGCTGTTTTTT	CASSLGGGRGTGELFF
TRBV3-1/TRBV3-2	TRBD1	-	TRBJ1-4	TGTGCCAGCAGCCAAGATGACAGGGGCAAACTGTTTTTT	CASSQDDRGKLFF
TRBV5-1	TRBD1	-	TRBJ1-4	TGCGCCAGCAGCTCCACGACAGGGGGCGCGGGATATGAAAAACTGTTTTTT	CASSSTTGGAGYEKLFF
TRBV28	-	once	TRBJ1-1	TGTGCCAGCAGCCTACTTGGACAGCTGAACACTGAAGCTTTCTTT	CASSLLGQLNTEAFF
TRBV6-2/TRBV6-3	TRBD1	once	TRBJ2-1	TGTGCCAGCAGTCACGGACAGGTAAGATACAATGAGCAGTTCTTC	CASSHGQVRYNEQFF
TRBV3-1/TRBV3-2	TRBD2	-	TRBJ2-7	TGTGCCAGCAGCCCCGGGACTAGCGGCTACGAGCAGTACTTC	CASSPGTSGYEQYF
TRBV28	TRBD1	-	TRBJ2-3	TGTGCCAGCAGTTTTGGGGGACAGGGGACAGATACGCAGTATTTT	CASSFGGQGTDTQYF
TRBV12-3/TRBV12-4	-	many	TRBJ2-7	TGTGCCAGCAGCCCAGGATACGAGCAGTACTTC	CASSPGYEQYF